Following are 27 T cell receptor beta chains from one sample sequenced in a study of blood T cell repertoires in COVID-19. Only in-frame clones appear in the TCRdb table, and some are missing; sequencing was by immunoSEQ multiplex PCR. The sample holds around 170,000 clones, about three quarters seen once. Sequencing used peripheral blood. These receptors came from a woman of 80 years or more with COVID-19, enrolled during active disease.

The V and J genes are TRBV2 and TRBJ2-7, with D possibly matching TRBD1 (6 bases). The CDR3 sequence is 14 residues long. The V gene's germline CDR1 is SNHLY and CDR2 FYNNEI. Trimming took 6 bases from V and 2 from J, leaving 14 bases between them. CDR3 sequence (DNA): TGTGCCAGCAGGTCCCGGGACACGACCTACGAGCAGTACTTC. Protein: CASRSRDTTYEQYF.

This sequence joins TRBV3-1 (or the pseudogene TRBV3-2) and TRBJ2-7; 9 positions match TRBD2. The V gene end was trimmed by 5 bases and the J gene end by 7 bases; junction bases not matched to a gene: 15. The CDR3 extends over 16 amino acids. CDR1 is LGHDT, CDR2 YNNKEL, per germline (reference sequence). The CDR3 sequence: CASSAPGTSHFREQYF. CDR3 DNA sequence: TGTGCCAGCAGCGCCCCCGGGACTAGCCACTTTCGGGAGCAGTACTTC.

The J gene is TRBJ1-1, the V gene TRBV6-5, with D hard to call. The CDR3 runs 11 residues. The germline V and J ends were trimmed by 11 bases and 4 bases, with 11 bases remaining between them. Germline assignment: CDR1 MNHEY and CDR2 SVGAGI. In DNA, the CDR3 is TGTGCCGCGGTAGGAGTCACTGAAGCTTTCTTT. Translation gives CAAVGVTEAFF.

Only a few counts were recorded for this clone. The V gene is TRBV29-1, the J gene TRBJ1-2; D remains unclear. This CDR3 has 12 amino acids. Germline V gene data show CDR1 as SQVTM and CDR2 as ANQGSEA. V shed 4 bases and J shed 4 bases, with 10 bases lying between them. The CDR3 DNA reads TGCAGCGTTGCCCACGGGAGCTATGGCTACACCTTC. It translates to CSVAHGSYGYTF. The full variable domain, in which reference TRBV29-1 and TRBJ1-2 provide the parts outside the CDR3, is SAVISQKPSRDICQRGTSLTIQCQVDSQVTMMFWYRQQPGQSLTLIATANQGSEATYESGFVIDKFPISRPNLTFSTLTVSNMSPEDSSIYLCSVAHGSYGYTFGSGTRLTVV.

This clone was detected only a few times. The J gene is TRBJ1-2, the V gene TRBV2, with D perhaps TRBD1 (5 bases). This CDR3 has 15 amino acids. V was shortened by 6 bases and J by 4 bases, with 18 bases between the two germline ends. CDR1 and CDR2 from the germline V gene are SNHLY and FYNNEI. CDR3 nucleotides: TGTGCCAGCAGCCCTCCCTGGGGGGGAAGCTATGGCTACACCTTC. It yields the protein CASSPPWGGSYGYTF.

This chain uses TRBV19 with TRBJ2-1, with TRBD2 as a possible D gene (7 bases). The V gene lost 6 bases and the J gene lost 8 bases, with 23 bases spanning the gap. The germline V gene has CDR1 LNHDA and CDR2 SQIVND (reference sequence). The CDR3 contains 16 residues. CDR3 coding DNA: TGTGCCAGTAGCCCCTCGACTAGCCCAGGGGTGGATGAGCAGTTCTTC. Its protein product is CASSPSTSPGVDEQFF.

The V gene is TRBV6-6, the J gene TRBJ1-5; 7 positions agree with TRBD1. The CDR3 sequence is 15 residues long. Germline V lookup: CDR1 MNHNY, CDR2 SVGAGI (reference sequence). Unmatched junction bases numbered 8, after V lost 6 bases and J lost 3 bases. CDR3 sequence: CASRAQGGYNQPQHF. The CDR3 DNA follows: TGTGCCAGCAGAGCTCAGGGGGGATACAATCAGCCCCAGCATTTT.

This clone has a handful of counts. This rearrangement joins TRBV2 to TRBJ2-7; 7 bases fit TRBD1. The CDR3 contains 13 residues. V lost 5 bases and J lost 4; bases outside the gene matches: 5. Per the germline V gene, CDR1 is SNHLY and CDR2 is FYNNEI. In DNA, the CDR3 is TGTGCCAGCAGTCGGGACAGCCATTACGAGCAGTACTTC. Amino acid sequence: CASSRDSHYEQYF.

This clone showed up just once. The J gene is TRBJ2-3, the V gene TRBV10-3; 8 bases line up with TRBD2. The CDR3 length is 14 residues. Per the germline V gene, CDR1 is ENHRY and CDR2 is SYGVKD. Losses at the gene ends were 7 bases for V and 6 bases for J; bases not matched to a gene: 9. CDR3 loop: CAIKSGTRRDTQYF. The CDR3 DNA sequence: TGTGCCATCAAATCCGGGACTAGACGTGATACGCAGTATTTT.

This sequence joins TRBV19 and TRBJ2-7; weak D call: TRBD2 (6 bases). V lost 1 base to trimming and J lost 2 bases, with 12 bases between them. The CDR3 totals 15 residues. In germline, CDR1 is LNHDA, CDR2 SQIVND (reference sequence). In DNA form, the CDR3 reads TGTGCCAGTAGTATAGGGGACTCGATCCCCTACGAGCAGTACTTC. This translates into CASSIGDSIPYEQYF.

This clone was detected a few times. V gene TRBV6-5 combines with J gene TRBJ1-1; weak D call: TRBD1 (5 bases). CDR3 length equals 14 residues. From germline, CDR1 is MNHEY and CDR2 SVGAGI. V shed 4 bases and J shed 5 bases, with 14 bases lying between them. In DNA, the CDR3 is TGTGCCAGCAGTTCCCAGGGCTTGGGTACTGAAGCTTTCTTT. Translation: CASSSQGLGTEAFF.

This chain links TRBV5-1 with TRBJ1-4; weak D call: TRBD1 (6 bases). The germline V gene has CDR1 SGHRS and CDR2 YFSETQ. CDR3 length equals 15 residues. V lost 3 bases and J lost 1, with 10 bases in between. CDR3 nucleotide sequence: TGCGCCAGCAGCTCGGGGGGCGGAACTAATGAAAAACTGTTTTTT. Its translation: CASSSGGGTNEKLFF. The full variable domain, in which reference TRBV5-1 and TRBJ1-4 provide the parts outside the CDR3, is KAGVTQTPRYLIKTRGQQVTLSCSPISGHRSVSWYQQTPGQGLQFLFEYFSETQRNKGNFPGRFSGRQFSNSRSEMNVSTLELGDSALYLCASSSGGGTNEKLFFGSGTQLSVL.

The V call is TRBV14, the J call TRBJ1-6; no reliable D call. The length of the CDR3 is 16 residues. V lost 4 bases and J lost 1, with 11 bases in between. The V gene's germline CDR1 is SGHDN and CDR2 FVKESK. CDR3 DNA sequence: TGTGCCAGCAGCCGATCTGGAGGGTCCTATAATTCACCCCTCCACTTT. Translating gives CASSRSGGSYNSPLHF.

This chain joins TRBV6-4 and TRBJ1-6, with 9 nucleotides matching TRBD1. V dropped 5 bases and J dropped 10; count of bases not matched to a gene: 6. CDR1 MRHNA and CDR2 SNTAGT come from the germline V gene. This CDR3 is 14 amino acids long. CDR3 amino acids: CASSTGTGRSPLHF. The CDR3 DNA follows: TGTGCCAGCAGTACCGGGACAGGGCGATCACCCCTCCACTTT.

The chain uses TRBV12-3 or TRBV12-4 and TRBJ1-3; D is possibly TRBD1 (5 bases). Trimming took off 6 bases at V and 1 base at J, with 7 bases between the two ends. The CDR3 spans 13 residues. The CDR3 DNA follows: TGTGCCAGCAGGCAGGGATCTGGAAACACCATATATTTT. It encodes CASRQGSGNTIYF.

This chain uses TRBV11-2 with TRBJ2-1, with a possible D match to TRBD2 (6 bases). This CDR3 contains 12 residues. Germline lookup yields CDR1 SGHAT and CDR2 FQNNGV. Between the trimmed V and J ends, which lost 1 base and 15 bases, there was a span of 13 bases. CDR3 nucleotide sequence: TGTGCCAGCAGCTTAGGCGGGGCCAGTCCGTTCTTC. This sequence encodes CASSLGGASPFF.

This clone was seen a handful of times. The rearrangement joins TRBV5-5 to TRBJ2-7; D perhaps matches TRBD1 (5 bases). Germline-derived CDR1 and CDR2 are SGHKS and YYEKEE (reference sequence). The CDR3 runs 12 residues. The V end was cut by 4 bases, the J end by 5 bases, with 10 bases between. The DNA for the CDR3 is TGTGCCAGCAGCGCGAGCAGGGACGAGCAGTACTTC. Its protein is CASSASRDEQYF.

This clone has just one count. The V gene is TRBV29-1, the J gene TRBJ2-7, with D possibly being TRBD1 (5 bases). V lost 2 bases, J lost 2 bases, and 10 bases lay in between. This CDR3 region has 13 residues. Germline values: CDR1 SQVTM, CDR2 ANQGSEA. The CDR3 spells CSVEFQGTYEQYF. DNA of the CDR3: TGCAGCGTTGAATTTCAGGGAACCTACGAGCAGTACTTC.

The chain has TRBV6-2 or TRBV6-3 and TRBJ2-7; D perhaps matches TRBD1 (5 bases). The V and J ends lost 2 bases and 0 bases respectively, with 11 bases between them. The CDR3 is 15 amino acids. Germline values: CDR1 MNHEY, CDR2 SVGEGT. In DNA, the CDR3 is TGTGCCAGCAGTTACGGCAGGGCGAGCTCCTACGAGCAGTACTTC. This encodes CASSYGRASSYEQYF.

The CDR3 reads CASSLSLAGGSYNEQFF. CDR3 in DNA: TGTGCCAGCAGCTTATCTCTAGCGGGGGGCTCCTACAATGAGCAGTTCTTC. The J gene is TRBJ2-1, the V gene TRBV7-2; 11 bases map to TRBD2. After removal of 2 bases from V and 0 bases from J, the junction contained 3 bases not matched to a gene. Looked up from germline, CDR1 is SGHTA and CDR2 is FQGNSA. The CDR3 contains 17 residues.

This clone has at least ten counts. V gene TRBV4-1 combines with J gene TRBJ1-4, with unresolved D. The CDR3 loop spans 14 amino acids. Germline CDR1 is MGHRA and CDR2 is YSYEKL. V was cut by 4 bases and J by 0 bases, with 6 bases left in between. DNA for the CDR3: TGCGCCAGCAGCCGAGGCCCAACTAATGAAAAACTGTTTTTT. Translated, it gives CASSRGPTNEKLFF.

This clone was detected a few times. This rearrangement joins TRBV28 to TRBJ2-1; TRBD2 aligns across 10 bases. Per the germline V gene, CDR1 is MDHEN and CDR2 is SYDVKM. The CDR3 sequence is 17 residues long. V gave up 4 bases and J gave up 0 bases; unmatched junction bases: 6. The CDR3: CASSSLAGRSSYNEQFF. The CDR3 coding sequence is TGTGCCAGCAGTTCACTAGCGGGGCGCAGCTCCTACAATGAGCAGTTCTTC.

The CDR3: CARSLGLAGGQFF. CDR3 DNA sequence: TGTGCCAGAAGCTTGGGACTAGCGGGAGGGCAGTTCTTC. The chain carries TRBV5-3 and TRBJ2-1; 13 positions agree with TRBD2. TRBV5-3 is an ORF, and what it does is uncertain. The CDR3 totals 13 residues. The trim removed 0 bases at V and 12 bases at J, leaving 0 bases unmatched.

The V gene is TRBV27, the J gene TRBJ2-1; TRBD2 aligns across 13 bases. The germline V gene encodes CDR1 MNHEY and CDR2 SMNVEV (reference sequence). Losses at the gene ends were 2 bases for V and 5 bases for J; bases not matched to a gene: 3. The CDR3 is made up of 16 amino acids. This CDR3 reads CASSLRTSGGNNEQFF. DNA of the CDR3: TGTGCCAGCAGTTTACGGACTAGCGGGGGTAACAATGAGCAGTTCTTC.

The V gene is TRBV5-4, the J gene TRBJ2-7; 10 bases line up with TRBD2. This CDR3 contains 14 residues. The V segment lost 4 bases and the J segment 3 bases; nucleotides outside the gene matches: 4. Germline assignment: CDR1 SGHNT and CDR2 YYREEE (reference sequence). CDR3 in amino acids: CASSKRGGVYEQYF. CDR3 DNA: TGTGCCAGCAGCAAGCGGGGGGGCGTCTACGAGCAGTACTTC.

The rearrangement links TRBV10-3 to TRBJ2-1, with 9 bases that match TRBD2. Germline V gene sequence: CDR1 ENHRY, CDR2 SYGVKD. This CDR3 contains 16 residues. The J segment lost 9 bases and the V segment lost 4 bases, leaving 13 bases of the junction unmatched. The CDR3 bases are TGTGCCATCAGTGTGGCGGGAGGGCCCTCGGGGGGTGAGCAGTTCTTC. Translation: CAISVAGGPSGGEQFF.

The chain uses TRBV7-9 and TRBJ1-4; D is perhaps TRBD1 (6 bases). The germline V gene has CDR1 SEHNR and CDR2 FQNEAQ (reference sequence). V lost 3 bases, J lost 10 bases, and 12 bases lay in between. CDR3 length: 13 amino acids. The CDR3 sequence is CASSFRGRLKLFF. Here the CDR3 DNA reads TGTGCCAGCAGCTTCAGGGGCCGGCTAAAACTGTTTTTT.